This T cell receptor beta chain was observed in a study of T cells and copy number aberrations in small-cell lung cancer. CDR1 is MRHNA and CDR2 is SNTAGT in the germline V gene. Trimming removed 3 bases at V and 4 bases at J, with 11 bases between. The CDR3 is 14 amino acids. As concerns this clone: Its specificity is unknown.

TCRdb keeps only in-frame clones here, not all; method: immunoSEQ multiplex PCR. The sample lists several thousand clones; 70% to 80% were seen once. Broader study findings: Tumors showed lower T-cell density, richness and clonality than adjacent lung, though density did not differ significantly.

Only tumor regions expected to give at least 150 ng DNA were used. The receptor was derived from a middle-aged man with small cell lung cancer. The sample was tumor tissue. This chain uses TRBV6-4 with TRBJ2-3; the D gene is possibly TRBD2 (5 bases). The CDR3, as DNA: TGTGCCAGCAGTGAGCGAGGGATCCCAGATACGCAGTATTTT. This encodes CASSERGIPDTQYF.